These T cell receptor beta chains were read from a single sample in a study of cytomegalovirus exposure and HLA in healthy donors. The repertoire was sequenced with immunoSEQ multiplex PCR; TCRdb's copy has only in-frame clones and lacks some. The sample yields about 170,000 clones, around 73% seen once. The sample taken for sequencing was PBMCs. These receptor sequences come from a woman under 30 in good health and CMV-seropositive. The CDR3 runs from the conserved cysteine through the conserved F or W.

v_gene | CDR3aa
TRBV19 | CASSIIGHNNQPQHF
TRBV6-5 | CASRDSGLMNTEAFF
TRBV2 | CASSGQGLNTEAFF
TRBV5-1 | CASSPRGAFTDTQYF
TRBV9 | CASRGTSGGRGEQFF
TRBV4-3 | CASSPTQTASGNTIYF
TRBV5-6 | CASSYYDRGYNTEAFF
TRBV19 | CAIRTANYGYTF
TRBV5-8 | CASSPRGYYQGTYNSPLHF
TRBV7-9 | CSSSLLTGENTEAFF
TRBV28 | CASSFGREGALTGELFF
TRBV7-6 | CASSLAAGGWETQYF
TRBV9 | CASSVFPGETQYF
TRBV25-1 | CASSALQLAEGNTGELFF
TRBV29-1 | CSVEVLPLLDGYTF
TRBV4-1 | CASSRDSINTEAFF
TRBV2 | CASSERLAAGELFF
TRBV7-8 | CASSLARGPSYNEQFF
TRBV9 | CASSVAGGETQYF
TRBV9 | CASSVVPSSYEQYF
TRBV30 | CAWSDGTSKYTQYF
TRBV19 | CASTDRDSYEQYF
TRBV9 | CASSPTAGEYEQYF
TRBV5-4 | CASSSSRGGSEAFF
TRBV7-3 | CASSLTRDRPDEAFF
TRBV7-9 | CSSSLVPTEAFF
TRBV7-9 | CASSRTGVDGYTF
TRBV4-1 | CASSQIDFIPGQFYEQYF
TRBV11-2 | CASSLRGLRTNEKLFF
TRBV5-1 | CASSPPGAGGGDEQFF
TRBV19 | CASRKAGESYGYTF
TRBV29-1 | CSARDFSTDTQYF
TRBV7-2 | CASSLTSGQGTRNTIYF
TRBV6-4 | CASSARTSAFSTGELFF
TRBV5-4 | CASSQRGRGEQYF
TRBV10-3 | CAISERSGEQYF
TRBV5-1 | CASSSPRDSGNTIYF
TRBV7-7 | CASSWDTTGELFF
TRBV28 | CASQSFGTGEKEKLFF
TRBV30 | CAWSEGQKETQYF
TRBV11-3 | CASSPRDRTGGANYGYTF
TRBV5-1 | CASSRDRVNYGYTF
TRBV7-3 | CASSLTGGNTEAFF
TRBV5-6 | CASSLDRGWAEAFF
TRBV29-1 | CSGLDRDANYGYTF
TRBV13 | CASSTGTSGGINTQYF
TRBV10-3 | CAISETSGGRGYNEQFF
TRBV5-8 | CASSLGLASLNEQFF
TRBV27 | CASSSRTGAYEQYF
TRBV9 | CASSDPSGEQYF
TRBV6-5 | CASRTPGGYEQYF
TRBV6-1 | CASRELPGQLNSPLHF
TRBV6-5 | CASSYRDNTDTQYF
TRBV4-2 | CASSQGTNQPQHF
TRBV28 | CASSFQDRVYEQYF